These T cell receptor beta chains were read from a single sample in a study of vaccination and CD4 T cells after COVID-19. No antigens are known for them. From the PCR reads, TCRdb called clonotypes with MiXCR, one entry per CDR3 protein. This sample has approximately 11,000 distinct CDR3 sequences, with 28% found just once. Sequencing used CD4+ T cells from blood, cultured in vitro. Source of these receptors: a human donor in good health. The CDR3 runs from the conserved cysteine through the conserved F or W. D genes are given only for firm matches. Not every row has a clone size; where given, it reads once, few, many or a size class.

>TRBJ2-1|TRBV20-1|NA|11|NA
CSARANNEQFF
TGCAGTGCTAGAGCTAACAATGAGCAGTTCTTC
>TRBJ2-2|TRBV6-4|TRBD1|14|few
CASKGQGNTGELFF
TGTGCCAGCAAAGGACAGGGCAACACCGGGGAGCTGTTTTTT
>TRBJ1-1|TRBV20-1|NA|14|medium-sized
CSARDRQGYTEAFF
TGCAGTGCTAGAGATCGCCAGGGTTACACTGAAGCTTTCTTT
>TRBJ2-1|TRBV28|NA|14|few
CASSPLDGWDEQFF
TGTGCCAGCAGTCCTCTTGATGGTTGGGATGAGCAGTTCTTC
>TRBJ2-3|TRBV24-1|NA|15|NA
CATSVRSSSTDTQYF
TGTGCCACCAGTGTAAGGTCTAGCAGCACAGATACGCAGTATTTT
>TRBJ2-7|TRBV7-9|TRBD2|19|NA
CASSLVPLAGVTRSYEQYF
TGTGCCAGCAGCTTAGTTCCACTAGCGGGAGTGACGCGCTCCTACGAGCAGTACTTC
>TRBJ1-5|TRBV27|NA|15|few
CASSSTGRRNQPQHF
TGTGCCAGCAGTTCAACGGGACGACGCAATCAGCCCCAGCATTTT
>TRBJ1-4|TRBV27|NA|15|NA
CASSITGGKDEKLFF
TGTGCCAGCAGTATAACGGGGGGCAAAGATGAAAAACTGTTTTTT
>TRBJ2-3|TRBV6-4|TRBD1|14|NA
CASSDAGGADTQYF
TGTGCCAGCAGTGACGCAGGGGGCGCGGATACGCAGTATTTT
>TRBJ2-3|TRBV11-2|TRBD2|15|NA
CASSQGLADTDTQYF
TGTGCCAGCAGCCAGGGACTAGCGGACACAGATACGCAGTATTTT
>TRBJ2-1|TRBV20-1|TRBD1|14|few
CSAPPQGANNEQFF
TGCAGTGCTCCCCCCCAGGGGGCCAACAATGAGCAGTTCTTC
>TRBJ2-3|TRBV6-2/TRBV6-3|NA|17|NA
CASSYRGLHQSTGTQYF
TGTGCCAGCAGTTATCGGGGACTTCACCAAAGCACAGGTACGCAGTATTTT
>TRBJ2-5|TRBV24-1|NA|14|few
CATSDGEGGWTQYF
TGTGCCACCAGTGATGGGGAAGGCGGTTGGACCCAGTACTTC
>TRBJ1-5|TRBV10-3|NA|13|NA
CATQGDSNQPQHF
TGTGCCACGCAGGGTGATAGCAATCAGCCCCAGCATTTT
>TRBJ2-2|TRBV7-3|TRBD2|17|NA
CASSLTGSGRVSGELFF
TGTGCCAGCAGCTTAACGGGTAGCGGGAGGGTATCCGGGGAGCTGTTTTTT
>TRBJ2-5|TRBV20-1|NA|11|NA
CSARGGETQYF
TGCAGTGCTAGAGGGGGGGAGACCCAGTACTTC
>TRBJ2-7|TRBV2|NA|14|medium-sized
CASSAPLEGYEQYF
TGTGCCAGCAGTGCCCCCCTAGAAGGCTACGAGCAGTACTTC
>TRBJ2-4|TRBV20-1|TRBD2|14|few
CSAPSLADKNIQYF
TGCAGTGCGCCCTCCCTAGCGGACAAAAACATTCAGTACTTC
>TRBJ2-7|TRBV7-8|TRBD1|15|NA
CASSFGETGVTEQYF
TGTGCCAGCAGCTTCGGGGAGACAGGGGTTACCGAGCAGTACTTC